A single sample gave rise to the 6 T cell receptor beta chains below, sequenced in a study of blood T cell repertoires in COVID-19. The assay was immunoSEQ multiplex PCR, and TCRdb's table has in-frame clones only and misses some. In the table there are 280,000 or so clones, nearly 90% of which are singletons. The sequencing input was PBMCs or T cells enriched from blood (not recorded which). Every receptor here comes from a woman aged 50 to 60 who had been exposed to COVID-19.

The V call is TRBV28, the J call TRBJ2-4, with TRBD1 identical over 9 bases. V shed 7 bases, J shed 8 bases, and the junction held 6 bases outside the gene matches. The CDR3 length is 13 residues. Germline lookup yields CDR1 MDHEN and CDR2 SYDVKM. CDR3 sequence: CASKLQGADIQYF. CDR3 coding DNA: TGTGCCAGCAAACTACAGGGGGCTGACATTCAGTACTTC.

The chain couples TRBV19 to TRBJ1-1; possible D gene TRBD1, 6 bases. V dropped 1 base and J dropped 4 bases, with 13 bases sitting between them. The CDR3 is 15 residues long. Per the germline V gene, CDR1 is LNHDA and CDR2 is SQIVND (reference sequence). In DNA, the CDR3 is TGTGCCAGTAGTATAGCAGGGGAGATAGGCACTGAAGCTTTCTTT. Translation gives CASSIAGEIGTEAFF.

The chain uses TRBV7-2 and TRBJ2-1, with D possibly TRBD1 on 6 matching bases. Germline loops: CDR1 SGHTA, CDR2 FQGNSA. Trimming removed 0 bases from V and 6 bases from J, with 18 bases in between. This CDR3 is built from 17 residues. CDR3: CASSLAPGQWGFNEQFF. Here the CDR3 DNA reads TGTGCCAGCAGCTTAGCCCCAGGACAGTGGGGTTTCAATGAGCAGTTCTTC.

The chain links TRBV7-9 to TRBJ2-3; TRBD1 matches 9 bases. V trimming: 1 base; J trimming: 14 bases; junction bases outside the gene matches: 7. This CDR3 has 13 amino acids. Germline CDR1 is SEHNR and CDR2 is FQNEAQ (reference sequence). The CDR3 here is CASSLGGQGFGYF. The CDR3 DNA reads as TGTGCCAGCAGCTTAGGGGGACAGGGTTTTGGGTATTTT.

V is TRBV5-4 and J is TRBJ1-4; a weak D match, TRBD1 (6 bases). Trimming removed 4 bases at V and 2 bases at J, with 18 bases between. This CDR3 is built from 17 residues. Germline V gene lookup returns CDR1 SGHNT and CDR2 YYREEE (reference sequence). This chain's CDR3 is CASSPTGGGGTNEKLFF. The CDR3 DNA follows: TGTGCCAGCAGCCCCACGGGAGGGGGTGGGACTAATGAAAAACTGTTTTTT.

This sequence joins TRBV28 and TRBJ1-5; 9 nucleotides align to TRBD1. Per the germline V gene, CDR1 is MDHEN and CDR2 is SYDVKM. The CDR3 runs 16 residues. V shed 4 bases, J shed 5 bases, and the junction held 9 bases outside the gene matches. The CDR3 sequence is CASSSAGTGPHQPQHF. CDR3 coding DNA: TGTGCCAGCAGTTCCGCCGGGACAGGGCCCCATCAGCCCCAGCATTTT.